These T cell receptor beta chains were read from a single sample in a study of cytomegalovirus exposure and HLA in healthy donors. The assay was immunoSEQ multiplex PCR, and TCRdb's table has in-frame clones only and misses some. Among 100,000 to 150,000 clones listed, around 80% were seen once. The sample consisted of PBMCs. These receptors were collected from a female donor in good health and CMV-seronegative. The CDR3 runs from the conserved cysteine through the conserved F or W. The D gene is left open where the match is weak. Clone sizes are given selectively: once, few, many, or a class where the clone is expanded.

.	.	TRBV11-2	TRBJ2-7	TGTGCCAGCAGCCCTACTTGCGAGCAGTACTTC	CASSPTCEQYF
.	.	TRBV9	TRBJ2-5	TGTGCCAGCAGCGTATCTACCCAAGAGACCCAGTACTTC	CASSVSTQETQYF
few	.	TRBV18	TRBJ1-1	TGTGCCAGCTCACCCTCCGGGAGGAACACTGAAGCTTTCTTT	CASSPSGRNTEAFF
.	.	TRBV28	TRBJ2-7	TGTGCCAGCAGCCGTGGGGGCGGGGGCGAGCAGTACTTC	CASSRGGGGEQYF
.	.	TRBV6-1	TRBJ1-1	TGTGCCAGCATCCGGACAGAGCACACTGAAGCTTTCTTT	CASIRTEHTEAFF
.	TRBD2	TRBV7-3	TRBJ2-3	TGTGCCAGCACCCTCGGACTAGCCGGAGATACGCAGTATTTT	CASTLGLAGDTQYF
once	TRBD1	TRBV2	TRBJ2-1	TGTGCCAGCAGTCTGGACAGGGGACGCTACAATGAGCAGTTCTTC	CASSLDRGRYNEQFF
.	TRBD2	TRBV18	TRBJ2-1	TGTGCCAGCTCTCCTGGGGCGGGGGGACACAATGAGCAGTTCTTC	CASSPGAGGHNEQFF
.	TRBD2	TRBV4-1	TRBJ2-1	TGCGCCAGCAGCCAAGGCCGTGGACTAGAAGGGGTCAATGAGCAGTTCTTC	CASSQGRGLEGVNEQFF
.	TRBD1	TRBV7-9	TRBJ1-5	TGTGCCAGCAGCACGACCCGGGACAGGGGGGGGCTGAGCAATCAGCCCCAGCATTTT	CASSTTRDRGGLSNQPQHF
.	TRBD1	TRBV18	TRBJ1-6	TGTGCCAGCTCCGGGACAGCAAATTCACCCCTCCACTTT	CASSGTANSPLHF
.	TRBD1	TRBV7-8	TRBJ1-5	TGTGCCAGCAGCAGGGACAGGGGAAATCAGCCCCAGCATTTT	CASSRDRGNQPQHF
few	.	TRBV18	TRBJ1-4	TGTGCCAGCTCACCACCGGCCGCCGGCAGGGGAAATGAAAAACTGTTTTTT	CASSPPAAGRGNEKLFF
.	TRBD1	TRBV6-5	TRBJ2-2	TGTGCCAGCAGGAAGGACAGGTTGAACACCGGGGAGCTGTTTTTT	CASRKDRLNTGELFF
.	TRBD2	TRBV14	TRBJ2-7	TGTGCCAGCAGCCACCGGACTAGCGGAAGCTCCTACGAGCAGTACTTC	CASSHRTSGSSYEQYF
.	.	TRBV14	TRBJ1-1	TGTGCCAGCAGCCAAGGGAGGGGATGGGTCAAAGCTTTCTTT	CASSQGRGWVKAFF
.	TRBD2	TRBV4-1	TRBJ2-3	TGCGCCAGCAGCCAGGGACTAGCGGGAGGTATAGATACGCAGTATTTT	CASSQGLAGGIDTQYF
.	.	TRBV11-3	TRBJ2-3	TGTGCCAGCAGCTTAGATGCAAGCACTGGCACAGATACGCAGTATTTT	CASSLDASTGTDTQYF
.	.	TRBV19	TRBJ2-2	TGTGCCACCAGGGGACATCCTTTCGGGGAGCTGTTTTTT	CATRGHPFGELFF
few	.	TRBV2	TRBJ1-3	TGTGCCAGCAGTGAGGTGGAGTATGGAAACACCATATATTTT	CASSEVEYGNTIYF
.	.	TRBV6-5	TRBJ2-4	TGTGCCAGCAGTTACTCGACTTGGGGAGGCAAAAACATTCAGTACTTC	CASSYSTWGGKNIQYF
.	TRBD1	TRBV18	TRBJ2-7	TGTGCCAGCTCACCCTGGGACAGTGGCTACGAGCAGTACTTC	CASSPWDSGYEQYF
.	.	TRBV28	TRBJ1-5	TGTGCCAGCGGCCTACCCGGGGGAGGCAATCAGCCCCAGCATTTT	CASGLPGGGNQPQHF
.	TRBD2	TRBV4-2	TRBJ2-1	TGTGCCAGCAGCCGCGAGGGACTAGCGGGAGGGCCCAATGAGCAGTTCTTC	CASSREGLAGGPNEQFF
.	.	TRBV4-2	TRBJ2-4	TGTGCCAGCAGCCAAGACAGGACTACGATTCAGTACTTC	CASSQDRTTIQYF
.	.	TRBV18	TRBJ1-5	TGTGCCAGCTCATACCAACAGGGATCTTATAGCAATCAGCCCCAGCATTTT	CASSYQQGSYSNQPQHF
.	TRBD2	TRBV10-2	TRBJ2-5	TGCGCCAGCAGGCACGCGGGAGTACGGGATTGGGAGCAGTACTTC	CASRHAGVRDWEQYF
.	.	TRBV5-6	TRBJ1-6	TGTGCCAGCAGCTTGGACAGTTATAATTCACCCCTCCACTTT	CASSLDSYNSPLHF
.	.	TRBV30	TRBJ2-2	TGTGCCTGGAATCCTCACTACGGAAACACCGGGGAGCTGTTTTTT	CAWNPHYGNTGELFF
.	.	TRBV19	TRBJ2-2	TGTGCCAGTAGTATATCGCTGGGACTGAGCACCGGGGAGCTGTTTTTT	CASSISLGLSTGELFF
.	.	TRBV7-9	TRBJ1-1	TGTGCCAGCAGCTTATTACCGGGAGGCACTGAAGCTTTCTTT	CASSLLPGGTEAFF
.	TRBD1	TRBV5-4	TRBJ2-7	TGTGCCAGCAGCGGCGGGACAGGCGGCGAGCAGTACTTC	CASSGGTGGEQYF
.	.	TRBV19	TRBJ2-7	TGTGCCAGTAGTAGCGGTCGCAATACCTACGAGCAGTACTTC	CASSSGRNTYEQYF
.	TRBD1	TRBV5-1	TRBJ1-1	TGCGCCAGCAGCCCCCGGGACAGAGAAGTGAACACTGAAGCTTTCTTT	CASSPRDREVNTEAFF
.	.	TRBV28	TRBJ2-7	TGTGCCAGCAGTCCGACAGGGCGACTGACTAGGGCCCCTTACGAGCAGTACTTC	CASSPTGRLTRAPYEQYF
.	.	TRBV11-2	TRBJ2-7	TGTGCCAGCACTCCCAACAGAGGGTACCACGAGCAGTACTTC	CASTPNRGYHEQYF
.	TRBD2	TRBV5-1	TRBJ2-5	TGCGCCAGCAGCTTGGTGGGGACTAGCGCCCAAGAGACCCAGTACTTC	CASSLVGTSAQETQYF
.	TRBD2	TRBV7-6	TRBJ2-7	TGTGCCAGCAGCTTAGCGGGTGGACTAGCGGGGGGACTCTCCTACGAGCAGTACTTC	CASSLAGGLAGGLSYEQYF
.	TRBD2	TRBV5-4	TRBJ2-7	TGTGCCAGCAGCGACGGCGGGGGGCCCTACGAGCAGTACTTC	CASSDGGGPYEQYF
.	TRBD1	TRBV6-1	TRBJ2-3	TGTGCCAGCAGTGAAGCGCTACAGGGGGGAGATACGCAGTATTTT	CASSEALQGGDTQYF
.	.	TRBV7-2	TRBJ1-2	TGTGCCAGCAGCTTATCATCTATTGGCTACACCTTC	CASSLSSIGYTF
.	.	TRBV18	TRBJ1-5	TGTGCCAGCTCACCGCTTGACAGTCCCAATCAGCCCCAGCATTTT	CASSPLDSPNQPQHF
.	TRBD1	TRBV7-8	TRBJ1-5	TGTGCCAGCAGCTTGGGACAGGGGCAGTACTCCCAGCATTTT	CASSLGQGQYSQHF
.	.	TRBV6-1	TRBJ2-5	TGTGCCAGCAGTGAAACAGGCCCCCCGGAGACCCAGTACTTC	CASSETGPPETQYF
.	.	TRBV27	TRBJ2-7	TGTGCCAGCAGTCAAACTAGTATCGCCTACGAGCAGTACTTC	CASSQTSIAYEQYF
.	TRBD2	TRBV9	TRBJ2-3	TGTGCCAGCAGCACAAGAGCGGGAGCTGATACGCAGTATTTT	CASSTRAGADTQYF
once	TRBD1	TRBV30	TRBJ2-7	TGTGCCTGGAGTGCGGGACAGGGTCTCCCCGAGCAGTACTTC	CAWSAGQGLPEQYF
few	.	TRBV18	TRBJ1-1	TGTGCCAGCTCACCAGGTAGTTTCCAGGGGAACATGAACACTGAAGCTTTCTTT	CASSPGSFQGNMNTEAFF
.	.	TRBV23-1	TRBJ1-2	TGCGCCAGCAGTCAATCGAGGCTGGAAAGATACTATGGCTACACCTTC	CASSQSRLERYYGYTF
.	.	TRBV10-3	TRBJ1-1	TGTGCCATCAGTGATAGTGCGCGCCCCACTGAAGCTTTCTTT	CAISDSARPTEAFF
.	TRBD1	TRBV7-8	TRBJ1-5	TGTGCCAGCAGCCTAGGGACAGGGGATCAGCCCCAGCATTTT	CASSLGTGDQPQHF
.	TRBD1	TRBV6-1	TRBJ2-7	TGTGCCAGCACCGGGACAGGGAAGAACGAGCAGTACTTC	CASTGTGKNEQYF
few	TRBD1	TRBV6-1	TRBJ1-1	TGTGCCAGCAGTGAATCGGACAGGCGGGACACTGAAGCTTTCTTT	CASSESDRRDTEAFF
.	TRBD1	TRBV30	TRBJ1-4	TGTGCCTGGAGGGACAGGCCGAATGAAAAACTGTTTTTT	CAWRDRPNEKLFF